A single sample is the source of the 6 T cell receptor beta chains below, sequenced in a study of somatic mutations in cytotoxic T cells in rheumatoid arthritis. TCRdb keeps only in-frame clones here, not all; method: immunoSEQ multiplex PCR. The sample records thousands of clones, about 80% being singletons. The input for sequencing was CD8+ T cells sorted from blood, taken at a follow-up visit. These receptor sequences come from an older woman with rheumatoid arthritis.

The chain recombines TRBV5-6 with TRBJ1-2, with TRBD1 matching 10 bases. The V segment lost 4 bases and the J segment 8 bases; nucleotides outside the gene matches: 5. Looked up from germline, CDR1 is SGHDT and CDR2 is YYEEEE. This CDR3 is built from 13 residues. Here the CDR3 DNA reads TGTGCCAGCAGCCTAGGGGACAGGGGCGGCTACACCTTC. The encoded protein is CASSLGDRGGYTF.

The rearrangement links TRBV5-5 to TRBJ1-2; 12 bases align to TRBD1. The CDR3 is made up of 14 amino acids. With 4 bases clipped from V and 4 bases from J, the junction kept 2 bases outside the gene matches. Germline V gene data show CDR1 as SGHKS and CDR2 as YYEKEE (reference sequence). DNA for the CDR3: TGTGCCAGCAGCGGGACAGGGGGCCGCTATGGCTACACCTTC. Residues: CASSGTGGRYGYTF. Full variable domain (outside the CDR3, taken from reference TRBV5-5 and TRBJ1-2): DAGVTQSPTHLIKTRGQQVTLRCSPISGHKSVSWYQQVLGQGPQFIFQYYEKEERGRGNFPDRFSARQFPNYSSELNVNALLLGDSALYLCASSGTGGRYGYTFGSGTRLTVV.

The chain is built from TRBV13 and TRBJ2-3, with D tentatively TRBD2 (5 bases). V was pared by 1 base and J by 13 bases, with 21 bases between. CDR1 and CDR2 from the germline V gene are PRHDT and FYEKMQ (reference sequence). The CDR3 runs 15 residues. CDR3 sequence: CASSLVTEYTVGKYF. CDR3 nucleotides: TGTGCCAGCAGCTTAGTGACTGAATATACGGTCGGGAAGTATTTT.

This clone showed up just once. This chain joins TRBV9 and TRBJ1-3, with TRBD1 as a possible D gene (5 bases). The CDR3 loop spans 13 amino acids. The V end was cut by 3 bases, the J end by 4 bases, with 8 bases between. Germline CDR1 SGDLS, CDR2 YYNGEE. CDR3 sequence: CASSGGEGNTIYF. The CDR3 DNA reads TGTGCCAGCAGCGGAGGGGAGGGAAACACCATATATTTT.

Only a few counts were recorded for this clone. The conserved phenylalanine or tryptophan normally closing the CDR3 is absent here, so this likely arose from a read error. Because the CDR3's place on the DNA is in doubt, the DNA is left out and the CDR3 is given as listed by TCRdb. This chain joins TRBV5-8 and TRBJ2-7; TRBD2 was called by the table and not checked on the DNA. The germline V gene encodes CDR1 SGHTS and CDR2 YDEGEE. The CDR3 totals 9 residues, both ends included. The CDR3 sequence is CASSWDLRM.

The chain carries TRBV2 and TRBJ2-7, with TRBD1 matching over 9 bases. With V trimmed by 1 base and J by 5 bases, 9 bases remained unmatched. The CDR3 spans 16 residues. Germline V gene sequence: CDR1 SNHLY, CDR2 FYNNEI. The CDR3 bases are TGTGCCAGCAGTGAAGGGGGGGGACAGGGCCGCAACGAGCAGTACTTC. Residues: CASSEGGGQGRNEQYF.